The 5 T cell receptor beta chains given below trace back to one sample, sequenced in a study of shared clonotypes between healthy human individuals. Profiling relied on immunoSEQ multiplex PCR, and the TCRdb table lists in-frame clones only, not all of them. The sample has roughly 1 million clones, approximately 80% seen once; the top ten hold 0.5% to 0.6%. Sequenced input: memory CD4+ T cells from PBMCs. Subset meaning: CD45RA-negative fraction. Every receptor here comes from a man aged 18 to 29 in good health. Some clones in this sample may be carry-over from other donors' samples.

The chain employs TRBV9 and TRBJ2-1, with D possibly matching TRBD1 (6 bases). Trimming cost V 0 bases and J 6 bases, with 19 bases left between them. This CDR3 is built from 17 residues. CDR1 SGDLS and CDR2 YYNGEE come from the germline V gene. CDR3 sequence (DNA): TGTGCCAGCAGCGTAGGGTCTGGGACATCCGGGGCCAATGAGCAGTTCTTC. It translates to CASSVGSGTSGANEQFF.

This chain uses TRBV25-1 with TRBJ2-1, with 12 bases lining up with TRBD2. J was trimmed by 6 bases and V by 3 bases; bases with no gene match: 6. The length of the CDR3 is 16 residues. CDR1 MGHDK and CDR2 SYGVNS come from the germline V gene. The CDR3 spells CASSDLTSGRINEQFF. CDR3 coding DNA: TGTGCCAGCAGTGATCTTACTAGCGGGAGGATCAATGAGCAGTTCTTC.

This clone was detected a few times. The chain employs TRBV5-1 and TRBJ2-2; D gene uncertain. The V and J ends lost 2 bases and 3 bases respectively, with 5 bases between them. CDR3 length: 13 residues. Germline CDR1 is SGHRS and CDR2 is YFSETQ. CDR3 sequence reads: CASSFIYTGELFF. The CDR3 nucleotides read TGCGCCAGCAGCTTTATTTACACCGGGGAGCTGTTTTTT. The full variable domain, rest sourced from reference TRBV5-1 and TRBJ2-2, is KAGVTQTPRYLIKTRGQQVTLSCSPISGHRSVSWYQQTPGQGLQFLFEYFSETQRNKGNFPGRFSGRQFSNSRSEMNVSTLELGDSALYLCASSFIYTGELFFGEGSRLTVL.

The sample holds a few counts of this clone. The rearrangement uses TRBV7-9 and TRBJ2-5, with 7 bases lining up with TRBD1. The V gene end was trimmed by 3 bases and the J gene end by 11 bases; junction bases not matched to a gene: 6. The CDR3 is 12 residues long. Germline CDR1 is SEHNR and CDR2 is FQNEAQ (reference sequence). CDR3 coding DNA: TGTGCCAGCAGCTTTGCGACAGGGCGGCAGTACTTC. Its protein product is CASSFATGRQYF.

This clone has a single count. Other DNA sequences within the sample encode an identical CDR3. V usage is TRBV7-9 and J usage is TRBJ1-2; 11 positions match TRBD1. V trimming: 2 bases; J trimming: 6 bases; junction bases outside the gene matches: 5. The CDR3 spans 15 residues. The germline V gene has CDR1 SEHNR and CDR2 FQNEAQ (reference sequence). The CDR3: CASSLIGQGADGYTF. The CDR3 DNA reads as TGTGCCAGCAGCTTAATTGGACAGGGGGCAGATGGCTACACCTTC.